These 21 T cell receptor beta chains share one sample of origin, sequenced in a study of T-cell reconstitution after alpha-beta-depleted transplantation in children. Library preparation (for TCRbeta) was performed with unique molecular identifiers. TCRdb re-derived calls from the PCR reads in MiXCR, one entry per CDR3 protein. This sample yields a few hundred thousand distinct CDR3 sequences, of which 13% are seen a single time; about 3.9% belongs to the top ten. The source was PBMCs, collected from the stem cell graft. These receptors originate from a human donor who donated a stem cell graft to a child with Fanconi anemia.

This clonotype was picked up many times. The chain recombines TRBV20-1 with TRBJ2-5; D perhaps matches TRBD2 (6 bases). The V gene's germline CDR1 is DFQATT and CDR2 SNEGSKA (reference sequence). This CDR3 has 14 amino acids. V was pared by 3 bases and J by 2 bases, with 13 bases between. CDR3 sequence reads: CSASPMTRQETQYF. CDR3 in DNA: TGCAGTGCTAGCCCGATGACTAGACAAGAGACCCAGTACTTC.

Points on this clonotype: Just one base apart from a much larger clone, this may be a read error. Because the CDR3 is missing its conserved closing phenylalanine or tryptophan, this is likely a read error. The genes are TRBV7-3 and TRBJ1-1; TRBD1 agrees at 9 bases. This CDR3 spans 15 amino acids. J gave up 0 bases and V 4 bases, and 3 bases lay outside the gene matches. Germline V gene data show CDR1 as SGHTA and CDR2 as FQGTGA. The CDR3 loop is CASSSTGGMNTEAFY. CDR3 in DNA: TGTGCCAGCAGCTCGACAGGGGGAATGAACACTGAAGCTTTCTAT.

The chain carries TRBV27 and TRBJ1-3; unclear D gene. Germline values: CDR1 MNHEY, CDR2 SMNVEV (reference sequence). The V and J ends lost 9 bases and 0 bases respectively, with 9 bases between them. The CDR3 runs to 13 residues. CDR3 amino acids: CARPRASGNTIYF. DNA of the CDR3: TGTGCCAGGCCCCGCGCCTCTGGAAACACCATATATTTT.

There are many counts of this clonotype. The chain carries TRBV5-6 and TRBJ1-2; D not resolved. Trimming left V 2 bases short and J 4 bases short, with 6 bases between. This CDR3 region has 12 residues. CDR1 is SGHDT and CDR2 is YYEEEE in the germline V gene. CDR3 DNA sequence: TGTGCCAGCAGCTTTTGGGGCTATGGCTACACCTTC. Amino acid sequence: CASSFWGYGYTF.

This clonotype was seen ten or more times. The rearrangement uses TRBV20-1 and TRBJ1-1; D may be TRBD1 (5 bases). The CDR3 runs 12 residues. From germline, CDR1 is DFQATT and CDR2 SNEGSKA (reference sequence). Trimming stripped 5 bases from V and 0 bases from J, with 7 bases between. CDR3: CSAGGVNTEAFF. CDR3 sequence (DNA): TGCAGTGCTGGGGGAGTGAACACTGAAGCTTTCTTT.

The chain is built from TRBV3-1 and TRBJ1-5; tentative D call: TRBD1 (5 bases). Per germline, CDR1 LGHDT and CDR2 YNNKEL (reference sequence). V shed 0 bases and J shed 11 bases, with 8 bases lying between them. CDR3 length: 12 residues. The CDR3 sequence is CASSQEEGTQHF. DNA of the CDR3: TGTGCCAGCAGCCAAGAAGAGGGGACCCAGCATTTT. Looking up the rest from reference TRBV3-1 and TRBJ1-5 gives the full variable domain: DTAVSQTPKYLVTQMGNDKSIKCEQNLGHDTMYWYKQDSKKFLKIMFSYNNKELIINETVPNRFSPKSPDKAHLNLHINSLELGDSAVYFCASSQEEGTQHFGDGTRLSIL.

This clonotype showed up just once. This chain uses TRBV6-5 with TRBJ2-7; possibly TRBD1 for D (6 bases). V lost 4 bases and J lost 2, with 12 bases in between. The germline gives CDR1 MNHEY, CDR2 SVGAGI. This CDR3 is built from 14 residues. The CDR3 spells CASSSSKGAYEQYF. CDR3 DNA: TGTGCCAGCAGTTCCTCGAAGGGGGCCTACGAGCAGTACTTC.

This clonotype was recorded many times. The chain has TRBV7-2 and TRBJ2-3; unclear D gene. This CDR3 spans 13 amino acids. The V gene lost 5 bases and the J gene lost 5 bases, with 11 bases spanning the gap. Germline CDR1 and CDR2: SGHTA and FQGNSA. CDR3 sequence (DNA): TGTGCCAGCAGCATACAGCAGGAAGATACGCAGTATTTT. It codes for CASSIQQEDTQYF.

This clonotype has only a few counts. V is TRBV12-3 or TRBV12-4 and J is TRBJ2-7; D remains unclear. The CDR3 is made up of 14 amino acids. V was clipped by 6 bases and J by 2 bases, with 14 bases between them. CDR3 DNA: TGTGCCAGCAGCCTCCGAGGCCCAGCCTACGAGCAGTACTTC. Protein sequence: CASSLRGPAYEQYF.

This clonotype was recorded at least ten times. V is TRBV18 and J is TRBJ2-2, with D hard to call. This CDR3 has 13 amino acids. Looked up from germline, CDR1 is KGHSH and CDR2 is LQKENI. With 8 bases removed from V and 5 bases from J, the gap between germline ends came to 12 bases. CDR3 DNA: TGTGCCAGCAGCCCCCTGGGAACCGGGGAGCTGTTTTTT. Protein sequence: CASSPLGTGELFF.

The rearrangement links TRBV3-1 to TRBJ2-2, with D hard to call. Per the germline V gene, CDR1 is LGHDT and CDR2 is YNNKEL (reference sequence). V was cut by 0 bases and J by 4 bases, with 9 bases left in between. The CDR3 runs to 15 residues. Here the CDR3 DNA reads TGTGCCAGCAGCCAAGATTGGAAAAGCACCGGGGAGCTGTTTTTT. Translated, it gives CASSQDWKSTGELFF. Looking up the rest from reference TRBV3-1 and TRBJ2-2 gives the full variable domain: DTAVSQTPKYLVTQMGNDKSIKCEQNLGHDTMYWYKQDSKKFLKIMFSYNNKELIINETVPNRFSPKSPDKAHLNLHINSLELGDSAVYFCASSQDWKSTGELFFGEGSRLTVL.

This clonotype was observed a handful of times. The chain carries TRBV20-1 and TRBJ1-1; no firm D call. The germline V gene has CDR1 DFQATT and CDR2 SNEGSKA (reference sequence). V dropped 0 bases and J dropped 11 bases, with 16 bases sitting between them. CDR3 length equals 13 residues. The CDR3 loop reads CSARDNRKGMAFF. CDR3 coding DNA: TGCAGTGCTAGAGATAATCGGAAAGGTATGGCTTTCTTT.

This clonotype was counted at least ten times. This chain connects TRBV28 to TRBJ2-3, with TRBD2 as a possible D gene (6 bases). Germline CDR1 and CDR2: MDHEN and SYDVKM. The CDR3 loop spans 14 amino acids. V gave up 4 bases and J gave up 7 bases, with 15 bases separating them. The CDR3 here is CASSSPRTTYTQYF. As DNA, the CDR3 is TGTGCCAGCAGTTCCCCCCGGACTACCTATACGCAGTATTTT.

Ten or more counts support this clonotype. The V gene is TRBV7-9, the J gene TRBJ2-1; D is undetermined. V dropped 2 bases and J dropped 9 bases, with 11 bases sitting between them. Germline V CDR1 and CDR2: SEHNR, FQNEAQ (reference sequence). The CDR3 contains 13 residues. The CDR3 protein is CASSLSLYGEQFF. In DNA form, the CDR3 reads TGTGCCAGCAGCTTAAGCCTCTATGGTGAGCAGTTCTTC. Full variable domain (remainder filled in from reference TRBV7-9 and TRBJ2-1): DTGVSQNPRHKITKRGQNVTFRCDPISEHNRLYWYRQTLGQGPEFLTYFQNEAQLEKSRLLSDRFSAERPKGSFSTLEIQRTEQGDSAMYLCASSLSLYGEQFFGPGTRLTVL.

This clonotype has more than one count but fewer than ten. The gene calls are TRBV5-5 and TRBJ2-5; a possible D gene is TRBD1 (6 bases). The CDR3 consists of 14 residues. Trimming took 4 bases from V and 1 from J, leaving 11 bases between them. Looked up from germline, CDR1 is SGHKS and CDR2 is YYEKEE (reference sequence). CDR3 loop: CASSAGQTQETQYF. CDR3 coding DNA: TGTGCCAGCAGCGCCGGACAGACCCAAGAGACCCAGTACTTC.

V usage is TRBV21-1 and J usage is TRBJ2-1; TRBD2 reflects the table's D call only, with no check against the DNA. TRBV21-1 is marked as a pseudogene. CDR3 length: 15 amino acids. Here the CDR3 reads CASAPGTAGPNEQFF. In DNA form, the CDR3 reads TGTGCCAGCGCCCCCGGGACAGCGGGTCCGAATGAGCAGTTCTTC.

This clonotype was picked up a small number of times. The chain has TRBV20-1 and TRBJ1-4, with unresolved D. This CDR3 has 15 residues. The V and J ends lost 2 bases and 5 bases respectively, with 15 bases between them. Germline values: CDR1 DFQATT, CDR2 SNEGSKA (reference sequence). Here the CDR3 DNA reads TGCAGTGCTAGACCCCGGGTGGCCGGAAATGAAAAACTGTTTTTT. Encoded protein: CSARPRVAGNEKLFF.

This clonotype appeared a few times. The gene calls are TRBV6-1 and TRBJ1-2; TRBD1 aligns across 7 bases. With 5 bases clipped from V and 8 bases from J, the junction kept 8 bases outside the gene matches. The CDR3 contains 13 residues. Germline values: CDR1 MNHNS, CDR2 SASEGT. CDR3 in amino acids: CASSMGQRRGYTF. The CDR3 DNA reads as TGTGCCAGCAGTATGGGACAGCGACGCGGCTACACCTTC.

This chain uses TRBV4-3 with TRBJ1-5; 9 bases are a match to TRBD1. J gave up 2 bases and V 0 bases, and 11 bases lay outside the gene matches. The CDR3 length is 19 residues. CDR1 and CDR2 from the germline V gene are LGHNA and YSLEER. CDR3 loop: CASSQDILGQGKGNQPQHF. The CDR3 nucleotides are TGCGCCAGCAGCCAAGATATTTTAGGACAGGGGAAAGGCAATCAGCCCCAGCATTTT.

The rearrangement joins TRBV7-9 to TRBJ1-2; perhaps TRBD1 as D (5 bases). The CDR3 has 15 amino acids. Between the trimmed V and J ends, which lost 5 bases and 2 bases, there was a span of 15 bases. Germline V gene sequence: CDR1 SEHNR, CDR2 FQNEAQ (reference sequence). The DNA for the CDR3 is TGTGCCAGCAGCCCCCGCGGGGGAGGGAACTATGGCTACACCTTC. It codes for CASSPRGGGNYGYTF.

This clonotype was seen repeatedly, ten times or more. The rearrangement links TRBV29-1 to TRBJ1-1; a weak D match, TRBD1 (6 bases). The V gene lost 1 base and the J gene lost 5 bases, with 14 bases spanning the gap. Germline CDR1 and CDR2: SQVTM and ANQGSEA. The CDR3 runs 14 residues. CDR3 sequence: CSVEGGGAWTEAFF. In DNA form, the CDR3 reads TGCAGCGTTGAAGGAGGGGGGGCCTGGACTGAAGCTTTCTTT.